Detailed here is one T cell receptor beta chain. The data stem from a study of blood T cell repertoires in COVID-19. The overall study: Sources were T cells, B-cell-depleted T cells, or PBMCs; the material itself was cDNA or gDNA.

Original handling: Amplified reference gene primers provided the basis for estimating nucleated cell counts. TCRdb's table, derived via immunoSEQ multiplex PCR, lists solely in-frame clones and lacks some. The V and J calls and clone size were taken over from that table, and D and trimming were inferred from the DNA. The table has over 250,000 clones, around 85% seen once. The V gene end was trimmed by 6 bases and the J gene end by 8 bases; junction bases not matched to a gene: 6. The germline V gene has CDR1 SQVTM and CDR2 ANQGSEA. The CDR3 extends over 12 amino acids. The chain links TRBV29-1 to TRBJ1-5; 8 nucleotides line up with TRBD1. Sequencing used peripheral blood. The clonotype originates from a woman in her seventies with acute or convalescent COVID-19. CDR3 loop: CSVRQGAEPQHF. CDR3 nucleotide sequence: TGCAGCGTCCGCCAGGGGGCTGAGCCCCAGCATTTT.